The 29 T cell receptor beta chains in this list originate from one sample, sequenced in a study of tumor-infiltrating lymphocytes in primary liver carcinoma. Researchers generated TCR beta cDNA from approximately 0.55 ug of total RNA, relying on a constant-region primer. ARM-PCR was slightly modified, and three nested multiplex PCR rounds with it gave rise to the TCR beta libraries. Forward primers for TRBV1-TRBV30 and a C-beta reverse primer served the first two PCR rounds, at 10 cycles each. Each CDR3 protein gets one entry after TCRdb re-called the multiplex PCR reads with MiXCR. Of 70,000 to 75,000 distinct CDR3 sequences listed, roughly three quarters were seen once; the top ten hold around a quarter. Bulk tissue was left unsorted, and RNA and DNA were co-extracted from about 20-30 mg of it. The specimen was liver tumor tissue from sampling region 4. Subset indicated: tumor region T4, right-lateral pole. The source is a man aged 35-49 years with primary liver carcinoma and hepatitis B virus infection.

The chain employs TRBV10-3 and TRBJ2-7, with a tentative D call TRBD2 (5 bases). The CDR3 is 13 residues long. The V and J ends lost 6 bases and 1 base respectively, with 10 bases between them. CDR1 is ENHRY and CDR2 is SYGVKD in the germline V gene. CDR3 nucleotide sequence: TGTGCCATCAGCGGGTCGGGGTCCTACGAGCAGTACTTC. Amino acids: CAISGSGSYEQYF.

Worth noting for this clonotype: The final CDR3 position lacks the conserved phenylalanine or tryptophan, pointing to a likely read error. The genes are TRBV6-6 and TRBJ2-1; 7 bases fit TRBD2. This CDR3 spans 15 amino acids. Trimming at V came to 10 bases and at J to 8 bases, leaving 17 bases not matched to a gene. Looked up from germline, CDR1 is MNHNY and CDR2 is SVGAGI (reference sequence). CDR3 DNA: TGTGCCAACAGAGGGCCGGGACTATCGTGGTATGAGCAGTTCTAC. Its protein product is CANRGPGLSWYEQFY.

As concerns this clonotype: At one end the junction does not follow the germline gene, possibly because of a read error. The chain has TRBV12-3 or TRBV12-4 and TRBJ1-6; D may be TRBD1 (6 bases). The CDR3 runs to 14 residues. CDR3 region: CVSSPGRGTRPLQF. CDR3 in DNA: TGTGTCAGCAGCCCTGGAAGGGGGACACGACCCCTCCAGTTT.

There are a few counts of this clonotype. One end of the junction does not line up with germline, which may come from a read error. The chain carries TRBV20-1 and TRBJ1-5; possibly TRBD1 for D (6 bases). The CDR3 spans 13 residues. The germline V gene has CDR1 DFQATT and CDR2 SNEGSKA (reference sequence). The CDR3 here is CSAAGGGNLPQHF. CDR3 DNA sequence: TGCAGTGCTGCAGGAGGGGGAAATCTGCCCCAGCATTTT.

V usage is TRBV11-1 and J usage is TRBJ2-2; 7 nucleotides match TRBD1. Trimming at V came to 3 bases and at J to 5 bases, leaving 3 bases not matched to a gene. This CDR3 contains 14 residues. Germline values: CDR1 SGHAT, CDR2 FQDESV (reference sequence). CDR3 DNA sequence: TGTGCCAGCAGCTTTACAGGGGTTACCGGGGAGCTGTTTTTT. This sequence encodes CASSFTGVTGELFF.

The chain has TRBV19 and TRBJ2-1, with D possibly being TRBD1 (6 bases). Trimming removed 4 bases at V and 6 bases at J, with 13 bases between. Germline CDR1 is LNHDA and CDR2 is SQIVND (reference sequence). The CDR3 has 14 amino acids. The CDR3 nucleotides are TGTGCCAGTAGTAGAACAGGGATCCGCAATGAGCAGTTCTTC. Residues: CASSRTGIRNEQFF.

The rearrangement links TRBV29-1 to TRBJ2-3; no reliable D call. Germline lookup yields CDR1 SQVTM and CDR2 ANQGSEA. The CDR3 contains 15 residues. V lost 0 bases, J lost 7 bases, and 17 bases lay in between. As DNA, the CDR3 is TGCAGCGTTGAAGATAGCAGCAGAGGAGCAAATACGCAGTATTTT. It is translated as CSVEDSSRGANTQYF.

Of note for this clonotype: A junction end diverges from the germline sequence, so it may reflect a read error. The rearrangement joins TRBV6-6 to TRBJ2-2; TRBD2 matches at 10 bases. This CDR3 contains 17 residues. Germline V gene data show CDR1 as MNHNY and CDR2 as SVGAGI (reference sequence). The CDR3 sequence: CTSSYAPSGSNTGELFF. CDR3 DNA: TGTACCAGCAGTTACGCGCCTAGCGGGAGCAATACCGGGGAGCTGTTTTTT.

Regarding this clonotype: The conserved final phenylalanine or tryptophan is absent from the CDR3, which likely points to a read error. The chain carries TRBV12-3 or TRBV12-4 and TRBJ2-3, with TRBD1 identical over 8 bases. This CDR3 is built from 13 residues. J gave up 3 bases and V 10 bases, and 6 bases lay outside the gene matches. The CDR3, as DNA: TGTGCCACCGAGACAGGGGATACAGATACGCAGTATTTG. It is translated as CATETGDTDTQYL.

Turning to this clonotype: The CDR3 carries no conserved terminal phenylalanine or tryptophan, so it likely arises from a read error. The DNA is omitted, as the CDR3 cannot be located on it reliably, and the CDR3 follows TCRdb's listing. This rearrangement joins TRBV21-1 to TRBJ2-7; TRBD1, as called in the table, went unchecked against the DNA. TRBV21-1 corresponds to a pseudogene. The CDR3 length is 12 residues, termini included. The chain's CDR3 is CASSGGSYEQYL.

Worth noting for this clonotype: As the CDR3 is not closed by the conserved phenylalanine or tryptophan, this likely results from a read error. J is TRBJ2-3 and V is TRBV6-6; 8 bases are shared with TRBD2. CDR3 length: 17 amino acids. V shed 5 bases, J shed 3 bases, and the junction held 13 bases outside the gene matches. Germline CDR1 MNHNY, CDR2 SVGAGI (reference sequence). The DNA for the CDR3 is TGTGCCAGCAGTCCTCGGACAAGCGGGAGTGGGACAGATACGCAGTATTTA. Its translation: CASSPRTSGSGTDTQYL.

Points on this clonotype: Germline and junction disagree at one end, which may indicate a read error. The rearrangement joins TRBV11-2 to TRBJ2-1, with TRBD2 matching 7 bases. The CDR3 is 16 amino acids. Germline lookup yields CDR1 SGHAT and CDR2 FQNNGV. The CDR3 sequence is CASSFRLAGDFNEQLF. The CDR3 DNA follows: TGTGCCAGCAGCTTTCGACTGGCGGGAGATTTCAATGAGCAGCTTTTC.

With respect to this clonotype: The conserved closing phenylalanine or tryptophan is absent in this CDR3, likely reflecting a read error. The CDR3, as DNA: TGTGCCAGCAGCTTGATCGGATTGGGAAATTCACCCCTCCACTCT. Translation: CASSLIGLGNSPLHS. The V gene is TRBV11-2, the J gene TRBJ1-6; D not certain. The CDR3 spans 15 residues. V lost 3 bases and J 7 bases, leaving 13 bases between the germline ends. Germline CDR1 and CDR2: SGHAT and FQNNGV.

Comment on this clonotype: The missing conserved phenylalanine or tryptophan at the end of this CDR3 makes a read error likely. The V call is TRBV10-2, the J call TRBJ2-5, with a possible D match to TRBD2 (6 bases). CDR1 WSHSY and CDR2 SAAADI come from the germline V gene. V was trimmed by 0 bases and J by 4 bases, leaving 12 bases between them. The CDR3 has 15 amino acids. This CDR3 reads CASSESERGGETQYS. As DNA, the CDR3 is TGCGCCAGCAGTGAGTCAGAAAGGGGAGGAGAGACCCAGTACTCC.

About this clonotype: Compared with germline, one end of the junction differs, possibly owing to a read error. The chain combines TRBV12-3 or TRBV12-4 with TRBJ2-1; D is ambiguous. The CDR3 loop spans 12 amino acids. Here the CDR3 reads CTSSRYNNEHFF. The CDR3, as DNA: TGTACCAGCAGCCGGTACAACAATGAGCACTTCTTC.

The sample holds one count of this clonotype. The chain carries TRBV6-2 or TRBV6-3 and TRBJ2-1; 16 bases fit TRBD2. This CDR3 has 19 residues. Germline CDR1 and CDR2: MNHEY and SVGEGT. CDR3 coding DNA: TGTATCAGCAATTACTTTCCGGGACTAGCGGGAGGGCCGGGCAATGAGCAGTTCTTC. Amino acids: CISNYFPGLAGGPGNEQFF.

This clonotype has at least ten counts. The J gene is TRBJ2-7, the V gene TRBV10-3; D remains unclear. The germline V and J ends were trimmed by 0 bases and 0 bases, with 6 bases remaining between them. Germline CDR1 ENHRY, CDR2 SYGVKD. This CDR3 has 14 residues. The CDR3 coding sequence is TGTGCCATCAGTGAGTCGATCGGCTCCTACGAGCAGTACTTC. The encoded protein is CAISESIGSYEQYF.

Ten or more counts support this clonotype. The chain carries TRBV21-1 and TRBJ2-5; no DNA check was done on the table's D call, TRBD2. TRBV21-1 is a pseudogene segment. This CDR3 contains 11 residues. The CDR3, as DNA: TGTGCCAGCAGCTCCCGCAGGCCCCAGTACTTC. It codes for CASSSRRPQYF.

The genes are TRBV11-1 and TRBJ2-3; possible D gene TRBD2, 5 bases. V was trimmed by 5 bases and J by 3 bases, leaving 18 bases between them. CDR3 length: 16 amino acids. CDR1 SGHAT and CDR2 FQDESV come from the germline V gene (reference sequence). The CDR3 region has the DNA TGTGCCAGCAGCAAGAGACTAACGGTTAGGACAGATACGCAGTATTTT. Its protein is CASSKRLTVRTDTQYF.

As concerns this clonotype: At one of its ends the junction is not consistent with the germline gene, which may arise from a read error. V and J are TRBV11-2 and TRBJ1-3; 10 bases are shared with TRBD1. This CDR3 contains 15 residues. Per the germline V gene, CDR1 is SGHAT and CDR2 is FQNNGV. The CDR3 spells CASTPLDRGLNTICF. The CDR3 nucleotides are TGTGCCAGCACCCCTTTGGACAGGGGGTTAAACACCATATGTTTT.

As to this clonotype: The junction departs from the called germline gene at one end, perhaps through a read error. The V call is TRBV12-3 or TRBV12-4, the J call TRBJ2-1; 12 bases map to TRBD2. The CDR3 sequence is 14 residues long. The CDR3 DNA sequence: TGTGCCAGCAGGCTGACTAGCGGGAGCAATGAGCTGTTCTTC. Protein sequence: CASRLTSGSNELFF.

The gene calls are TRBV10-3 and TRBJ2-5; no clear D. Trimming removed 4 bases at V and 5 bases at J, with 8 bases between. The CDR3 sequence is 12 residues long. Germline V CDR1 and CDR2: ENHRY, SYGVKD. CDR3 in amino acids: CAISGWVETQYF. CDR3 nucleotides: TGTGCCATCAGTGGGTGGGTGGAGACCCAGTACTTC.

The chain carries TRBV11-2 and TRBJ2-1; 8 nucleotides align to TRBD2. V dropped 7 bases and J dropped 14; count of bases not matched to a gene: 22. The CDR3 has 16 amino acids. CDR1 is SGHAT, CDR2 FQNNGV, per germline. This chain's CDR3 is CASTLDIGLAMGDEFF. CDR3 DNA: TGTGCCAGCACCTTGGATATCGGACTAGCCATGGGTGATGAGTTCTTC.

J is TRBJ2-2 and V is TRBV30; no clear D. Trimming left V 5 bases short and J 4 bases short, with 14 bases between. This CDR3 has 14 amino acids. The germline V gene encodes CDR1 GTSNPN and CDR2 SVGIG (reference sequence). In DNA, the CDR3 is TGTGCCTGGGCTGGAGAAGCCCCCACCGGGGAGCTGTTTTTT. This encodes CAWAGEAPTGELFF. The whole variable domain, remainder taken from reference TRBV30 and TRBJ2-2, is SQTIHQWPATLVQPVGSPLSLECTVEGTSNPNLYWYRQAAGRGLQLLFYSVGIGQISSEVPQNLSASRPQDRQFILSSKKLLLSDSGFYLCAWAGEAPTGELFFGEGSRLTVL.

The V gene is TRBV20-1, the J gene TRBJ2-7; a possible D gene is TRBD1 (6 bases). This CDR3 is 13 amino acids long. Trimming stripped 6 bases from V and 2 bases from J, with 14 bases between. Germline CDR1 DFQATT, CDR2 SNEGSKA (reference sequence). The CDR3 loop is CSALRDNTYEQYF. The DNA of the CDR3 is TGCAGTGCCTTAAGGGACAACACCTACGAGCAGTACTTC.

On this clonotype itself: A read error may produce the germline difference seen at one junction end. The chain is built from TRBV6-5 and TRBJ2-2; D is possibly TRBD2 (5 bases). This CDR3 spans 15 amino acids. Germline V lookup: CDR1 MNHEY, CDR2 SVGAGI. The CDR3 reads CARSYSNSWAGEPFF. The CDR3 coding sequence is TGTGCCAGAAGTTACTCGAATTCCTGGGCCGGGGAGCCGTTTTTT.

A remark on this clonotype: A much larger clone is a single base away; this may be a read error. The chain has TRBV5-1 and TRBJ2-5; D unresolved. The length of the CDR3 is 14 residues. Germline V gives CDR1 SGHRS, CDR2 YFSETQ. V lost 0 bases and J lost 1, with 7 bases in between. Here the CDR3 reads CASSLGEIQETQYF. The CDR3 nucleotides are TGCGCCAGCAGCTTGGGGGAAATCCAAGAGACCCAGTACTTC. Filled out from reference TRBV5-1 and TRBJ2-5, the complete variable domain reads KAGVTQTPRYLIKTRGQQVTLSCSPISGHRSVSWYQQTPGQGLQFLFEYFSETQRNKGNFPGRFSGRQFSNSRSEMNVSTLELGDSALYLCASSLGEIQETQYFGPGTRLLVL.

The chain joins TRBV2 to TRBJ2-5; D remains ambiguous. In germline, CDR1 is SNHLY, CDR2 FYNNEI. The CDR3 has 8 amino acids. The DNA for the CDR3 is TGTGCGGGGGAGACCCAGTACTTC. Translated: CAGETQYF.

The chain has TRBV10-3 and TRBJ2-3, with D possibly matching TRBD2 (5 bases). The V and J ends lost 0 bases and 6 bases respectively, with 25 bases between them. The CDR3 runs 19 residues. The germline V gene has CDR1 ENHRY and CDR2 SYGVKD. Written as DNA, the CDR3 is TGTGCCATCAGTGAGTCGCTGGGTACGGCTAGCAGGAGCTCGGATACGCAGTATTTT. Its translation is CAISESLGTASRSSDTQYF.